The clone carrying this TCR beta chain was seen just once. Germline CDR1 reads SGHNT; CDR2 reads YYREEE (reference sequence). The CDR3 has 13 amino acids. Trimming stripped 4 bases from V and 1 base from J, with 8 bases between. Treatment noted: roughly 20 received Ad26.COV2.S at low or high dose, single or two shots; roughly 5 received placebo; per-sample allocation not given. Day 63 following the first vaccine or placebo injection was when the samples were taken. This specimen belongs to a study of Ad26.COV2.S vaccination and SARS-CoV-2 variants. Assay: immunoSEQ multiplex PCR; the TCRdb copy retains only in-frame clones and omits some. Of about 320,000 clones in the sample, around 84% were seen once.

The sequence was collected from a person aged 18 to 59 who received the Ad26.COV2.S COVID-19 vaccine or a placebo. Sample: peripheral blood, taken in a trial of Ad26.COV2.S vaccine versus placebo. The chain is built from TRBV5-4 and TRBJ1-1; unclear D gene. The CDR3 nucleotides read TGTGCCAGCAGCGCAGTCCAGAACACTGAAGCTTTCTTT. Amino acid sequence: CASSAVQNTEAFF.